The 25 T cell receptor beta chains in this list originate from one sample, sequenced in a study of monozygotic twins with inflammatory bowel disease. Reprocessing the 5' RACE reads, TCRdb reports a single entry for every CDR3 protein and omits DNA. This listing includes under 200,000 distinct CDR3 sequences. The source material was blood. These receptor sequences come from a human donor with ulcerative colitis or Crohn's disease, or a healthy co-twin of an affected twin (not recorded which).

V usage is TRBV24-1 and J usage is TRBJ2-5; TCRdb proposes TRBD1, but this gene call is untestable without DNA. Germline V gene lookup returns CDR1 KGHDR and CDR2 SFDVKD. The CDR3 is 17 amino acids. The CDR3 is CATSGGGNMRSQETQYF.

CDR3 sequence reads: CASSRGPTGADTQYF. This rearrangement joins TRBV7-3 to TRBJ2-3; TCRdb selects TRBD1, and the lack of DNA leaves this call unchecked. In germline, CDR1 is SGHTA, CDR2 FQGTGA. CDR3 length equals 15 residues.

V and J are TRBV9 and TRBJ2-7. The germline CDR1 and CDR2 sequences are SGDLS and YYNGEE. CDR3 length: 16 amino acids. CDR3 region: CASSERLVSSSYEQYF.

This chain uses TRBV6-1 with TRBJ1-1. Germline lookup yields CDR1 MNHNS and CDR2 SASEGT. The CDR3 spans 16 residues. CDR3 amino acids: CASRGVVKSMNTEAFF.

The V gene is TRBV19, the J gene TRBJ2-6. Per germline, CDR1 LNHDA and CDR2 SQIVND (reference sequence). CDR3 length: 16 amino acids. CDR3 region: CASSANGFSGANVLTF.

The rearrangement links TRBV20-1 to TRBJ1-6. This CDR3 is built from 13 residues. Germline values: CDR1 DFQATT, CDR2 SNEGSKA (reference sequence). CDR3 protein: CSVGEDDNSPLHF.

This chain links TRBV20-1 with TRBJ2-5; the D call from TCRdb, TRBD1, cannot be confirmed without DNA. The germline CDR1 and CDR2 sequences are DFQATT and SNEGSKA (reference sequence). The CDR3 contains 14 residues. CDR3 region: CSAGPRTVGETQYF.

This chain's CDR3 is CSVDHARREGYGYTF. The chain employs TRBV29-1 and TRBJ1-2. This CDR3 is 15 amino acids long. Per the germline V gene, CDR1 is SQVTM and CDR2 is ANQGSEA. Variable domain in full (rest from reference TRBV29-1 and TRBJ1-2): SAVISQKPSRDICQRGTSLTIQCQVDSQVTMMFWYRQQPGQSLTLIATANQGSEATYESGFVIDKFPISRPNLTFSTLTVSNMSPEDSSIYLCSVDHARREGYGYTFGSGTRLTVV.

The chain links TRBV20-1 to TRBJ2-1; the TCRdb D gene call, TRBD1, has no DNA to confirm it. Germline V gene lookup returns CDR1 DFQATT and CDR2 SNEGSKA (reference sequence). This CDR3 has 15 residues. CDR3 sequence: CSADPRGGSYNEQFF.

The chain uses TRBV6-2 or TRBV6-3 and TRBJ2-7; TCRdb designates TRBD2, a call that cannot be tested without DNA. Germline loops: CDR1 MNHEY, CDR2 SVGEGT. CDR3 length equals 15 residues. The CDR3 loop is CASSPIGLPTYEQYF.

This chain links TRBV20-1 with TRBJ2-2; TCRdb returns TRBD1, unconfirmable since there is no DNA. The CDR3 is 14 residues long. Germline loops: CDR1 DFQATT, CDR2 SNEGSKA (reference sequence). CDR3 in amino acids: CSARTIDRTGELFF.

The V and J genes are TRBV10-3 and TRBJ1-1; TCRdb selects TRBD1, and the lack of DNA leaves this call unchecked. The CDR3 length is 14 residues. Germline CDR1 reads ENHRY; CDR2 reads SYGVKD. The CDR3 here is CAISDPGGNTEAFF.

This rearrangement joins TRBV28 to TRBJ1-3. The CDR3 has 13 amino acids. The germline gives CDR1 MDHEN, CDR2 SYDVKM. The CDR3: CASRSSSGNTIYF. The variable domain in full, with the rest retrieved from reference TRBV28 and TRBJ1-3, is DVKVTQSSRYLVKRTGEKVFLECVQDMDHENMFWYRQDPGLGLRLIYFSYDVKMKEKGDIPEGYSVSREKKERFSLILESASTNQTSMYLCASRSSSGNTIYFGEGSWLTVV.

The rearrangement links TRBV27 to TRBJ2-5; without DNA, the TCRdb call of TRBD2 cannot be checked. This CDR3 spans 17 amino acids. Germline CDR1 MNHEY, CDR2 SMNVEV (reference sequence). The CDR3 protein is CASSSRGTSGREETQYF.

This rearrangement joins TRBV20-1 to TRBJ1-2; TCRdb gives TRBD1 as the D gene, but with no DNA this cannot be confirmed. This CDR3 is 13 amino acids long. Germline CDR1 is DFQATT and CDR2 is SNEGSKA (reference sequence). CDR3 residues: CSAEGAGNYGYTF.

The CDR3 sequence is CASSTGQAQETQYF. The chain combines TRBV5-1 with TRBJ2-5; the D call from TCRdb, TRBD1, cannot be confirmed without DNA. Germline CDR1 and CDR2: SGHRS and YFSETQ. This CDR3 has 14 amino acids. Variable domain in full (rest from reference TRBV5-1 and TRBJ2-5): KAGVTQTPRYLIKTRGQQVTLSCSPISGHRSVSWYQQTPGQGLQFLFEYFSETQRNKGNFPGRFSGRQFSNSRSEMNVSTLELGDSALYLCASSTGQAQETQYFGPGTRLLVL.

CDR3: CASSDSSDDLTYNEQFF. The V call is TRBV9, the J call TRBJ2-1. This CDR3 is built from 17 residues. Germline CDR1 is SGDLS and CDR2 is YYNGEE.

The rearrangement uses TRBV7-9 and TRBJ1-2. Per the germline V gene, CDR1 is SEHNR and CDR2 is FQNEAQ (reference sequence). The CDR3 extends over 13 amino acids. The CDR3 loop is CASSLSPDYGYTF.

This rearrangement joins TRBV20-1 to TRBJ2-7. Germline loops: CDR1 DFQATT, CDR2 SNEGSKA (reference sequence). This CDR3 region has 12 residues. This CDR3 reads CSARPDVYEQYF.

The rearrangement links TRBV25-1 to TRBJ2-1. From germline, CDR1 is MGHDK and CDR2 SYGVNS. The CDR3 has 12 amino acids. The CDR3 sequence: CASSARDAEQFF.

The chain carries TRBV15 and TRBJ2-7; TCRdb lists TRBD1, though no DNA is available to test this call. The CDR3 covers 15 residues. CDR1 is LNHNV, CDR2 YYDKDF, per germline (reference sequence). The CDR3 sequence is CATSAPGQVSYEQYF.

V and J are TRBV6-2 or TRBV6-3 and TRBJ2-3; absent DNA, TCRdb's TRBD2 call cannot be checked. Germline-derived CDR1 and CDR2 are MNHEY and SVGEGT. This CDR3 region has 16 residues. The chain's CDR3 is CASSRTAGLGTDTQYF.

V is TRBV5-1 and J is TRBJ2-1; TCRdb names TRBD2, which stays unverified in the absence of DNA. Germline V gene lookup returns CDR1 SGHRS and CDR2 YFSETQ. The CDR3 runs to 13 residues. This chain's CDR3 is CASSGSGYNEQFF.

The CDR3 is CASSQGGTDTQYF. The genes are TRBV3-1 and TRBJ2-3. The germline V gene has CDR1 LGHDT and CDR2 YNNKEL (reference sequence). The CDR3 loop spans 13 amino acids.

This chain connects TRBV6-5 to TRBJ2-3. From germline, CDR1 is MNHEY and CDR2 SVGAGI. This CDR3 has 16 amino acids. The CDR3 loop is CASSSLVDLSTDTQYF.